The 6 T cell receptor beta chains in this list originate from one sample, sequenced in a study of blood T cells in healthy people across ages (dated by TCRdb to between 2014 and 2017). Library creation used 5' RACE. Sequencer: Illumina HiSeq 2500. The second PCR ran for about 7 to 11 cycles and used a J-beta primer mix along with a sample-barcoded 5' primer. TCRdb trimmed the raw reads at Q25, called clones with MiXCR and kept productive beta chains. Entries are consolidated by CDR3 protein sequence, retaining the most common genes and DNA. The sample contains about 1.8 million distinct CDR3 sequences, around 50% of them found a single time. Roughly 2.1% of the sample lies in the top ten. The sample taken for sequencing was blood. Receptors originate from a woman in her thirties or forties in good health.

The V and J genes are TRBV14 and TRBJ2-5, with 9 positions matching TRBD2. The CDR3 length is 16 residues. V was clipped by 2 bases and J by 0 bases; unmatched bases: 4. CDR1 and CDR2 (germline): SGHDN, FVKESK. This CDR3 reads CASSQIAGAYQETQYF. DNA of the CDR3: TGTGCCAGCAGCCAAATAGCGGGGGCCTACCAAGAGACCCAGTACTTC.

The genes are TRBV29-1 and TRBJ2-2; D possibly corresponds to TRBD2 (5 bases). This CDR3 comprises 13 residues. Germline V gene lookup returns CDR1 SQVTM and CDR2 ANQGSEA. Trimming took 3 bases from V and 3 from J, leaving 8 bases between them. CDR3 DNA sequence: TGCAGCGTTGATTGGCGGGACACCGGGGAGCTGTTTTTT. This encodes CSVDWRDTGELFF.

V and J are TRBV2 and TRBJ2-3; 7 nucleotides match TRBD2. The CDR3 runs 16 residues. The germline V gene has CDR1 SNHLY and CDR2 FYNNEI. V lost 0 bases and J lost 3; bases outside the gene matches: 6. CDR3 loop: CASSEAGRAGTDTQYF. The DNA for the CDR3 is TGTGCCAGCAGTGAAGCGGGACGAGCGGGGACAGATACGCAGTATTTT. The entire variable domain, with the rest obtained from reference TRBV2 and TRBJ2-3, is as follows: EPEVTQTPSHQVTQMGQEVILRCVPISNHLYFYWYRQILGQKVEFLVSFYNNEISEKSEIFDDQFSVERPDGSNFTLKIRSTKLEDSAMYFCASSEAGRAGTDTQYFGPGTRLTVL.

V is TRBV5-1 and J is TRBJ2-7; 7 bases fit TRBD1. Germline values: CDR1 SGHRS, CDR2 YFSETQ. The V and J ends lost 4 bases and 3 bases, in that order; junction bases with no gene match: 4. CDR3 length: 13 residues. The CDR3 nucleotides are TGCGCCAGCAGCGCCGGACAGGACTACGAGCAGTACTTC. As protein: CASSAGQDYEQYF.

J is TRBJ2-1 and V is TRBV28, with TRBD2 identical over 9 bases. The CDR3 covers 16 residues. CDR1 and CDR2 from the germline V gene are MDHEN and SYDVKM. J lost 2 bases, V lost 5 bases, and 7 bases had no gene match. The CDR3 here is CASSPKAGGPYNEQFF. The DNA of the CDR3 is TGTGCCAGCAGTCCCAAAGCGGGGGGACCCTACAATGAGCAGTTCTTC.

This chain connects TRBV24-1 to TRBJ2-1; 9 positions match TRBD1. Per germline, CDR1 KGHDR and CDR2 SFDVKD. V lost 3 bases to trimming and J lost 6 bases; unmatched junction nucleotides: 8. The CDR3 has 16 residues. CDR3 protein: CATSDSGTGSSNEQFF. CDR3 nucleotide sequence: TGTGCCACCAGTGATAGTGGGACAGGGAGTTCCAATGAGCAGTTCTTC.